The present T cell receptor (beta chain) was sequenced within a study of radiotherapy plus CTLA-4 blockade in lung cancer. General study points: An expansion of tumor-derived TCR clones occurred in blood after radiotherapy plus ipilimumab.

People whose metastatic non-small-cell lung cancer was chemo-refractory got focal radiation along with CTLA-4 blockade by ipilimumab. Per germline, CDR1 KGHSH and CDR2 LQKENI. Trimming at V came to 4 bases and at J to 2 bases, leaving 5 bases not matched to a gene. The CDR3 is 15 amino acids. Measured with immunoSEQ multiplex PCR; TCRdb has only the in-frame clones, and not every one. The sample lists roughly 110,000 clones; 85% were seen once. Of note for this clone: Its target is not known.

This material consisted of peripheral blood, taken from a patient treated with radiotherapy plus ipilimumab. The V gene is TRBV18, the J gene TRBJ2-7; 10 bases match TRBD1. The TCR comes from a human donor with non-small cell lung cancer that progressed on radiotherapy plus ipilimumab. Some clones in this sample may be carry-over from other donors' samples. CDR3 sequence (DNA): TGTGCCAGCTCACAGTTAGGACAGGGGGCCTACGAGCAGTACTTC. Encoded protein: CASSQLGQGAYEQYF.